The 2 T cell receptor beta chains in this list originate from one sample, sequenced in a study of vaccination and CD4 T cells after COVID-19. Sequenced with the Oncomine TCR Beta short-read assay was DNA taken from cultured CD4+ T cells. Each CDR3 protein gets one entry after TCRdb re-called the PCR reads with MiXCR. The sample consists of about 11,000 distinct CDR3 sequences, around 59% of them appearing once. Antigen specificity for these receptors is unknown. The treatment denotes: roughly nine-day PBMC culture with coronavirus spike peptide pools or control peptides (ViraFEST assay). The sequenced sample was CD4+ T cells from blood, cultured in vitro. Receptor source: a human donor who had recovered from COVID-19.

This chain connects TRBV20-1 to TRBJ2-3; 10 nucleotides agree with TRBD2. The germline CDR1 and CDR2 sequences are DFQATT and SNEGSKA (reference sequence). V lost 3 bases, J lost 1 base, and 1 base stayed unmatched. This CDR3 is 14 amino acids long. The CDR3 DNA follows: TGCAGTGCTAGGGGGACTAGCGGCACAGATACGCAGTATTTT. Translated: CSARGTSGTDTQYF.

Judged by abundance, this clonotype is medium-sized. The chain is built from TRBV18 and TRBJ2-1, with TRBD2 matching over 7 bases. The J segment lost 4 bases and the V segment lost 3 bases, leaving 6 bases of the junction unmatched. CDR1 is KGHSH and CDR2 is LQKENI in the germline V gene. The CDR3 is 15 amino acids. CDR3 bases: TGTGCCAGCTCACCCTCGCTAGCGGAATACAATGAGCAGTTCTTC. It is translated as CASSPSLAEYNEQFF.